Below, 8 T cell receptor beta chains from the same sample are listed, as sequenced in a study of T cells in Graves' hyperthyroidism and ophthalmopathy. TCR beta CDR3 region amplification was performed from RNA transcripts. The TCR CDR3 was amplified in a first-round RT-PCR using the HTBI primer set. TCRdb analysed the multiplex PCR reads with MiXCR anew, one entry per CDR3 protein. The sample consists of over 250,000 distinct CDR3 sequences, approximately 20% of them appearing once. The source material was blood. Receptors originate from a man in his thirties or forties with Graves' ophthalmopathy.

This chain uses TRBV6-1 with TRBJ1-5; 9 bases are a match to TRBD1. CDR1 is MNHNS and CDR2 is SASEGT in the germline V gene. This CDR3 is 14 amino acids long. V shed 8 bases, J shed 4 bases, and the junction held 6 bases outside the gene matches. CDR3 sequence reads: CASARQGDNQPQHF. In nucleotides, the CDR3 is TGTGCCAGCGCCCGACAGGGGGATAATCAGCCCCAGCATTTT.

J is TRBJ2-1 and V is TRBV20-1, with 9 nucleotides matching TRBD2. The CDR3 sequence is 14 residues long. Germline-derived CDR1 and CDR2 are DFQATT and SNEGSKA (reference sequence). The CDR3 sequence: CKGSSGGSYNEQFF. The DNA of the CDR3 is TGCAAAGGAAGTAGCGGGGGATCCTACAATGAGCAGTTCTTC.

The gene calls are TRBV2 and TRBJ2-5; the match to TRBD2 covers 9 bases. This CDR3 has 15 residues. Per germline, CDR1 SNHLY and CDR2 FYNNEI. J gave up 5 bases and V 5 bases, and 9 bases lay outside the gene matches. The CDR3 DNA sequence: TGTGCCAGCAGTTTCAGCGGGAGGTCTCGGGAGACCCAGTACTTC. Translating it yields CASSFSGRSRETQYF.

The V and J genes are TRBV5-1 and TRBJ2-1; 9 bases map to TRBD2. This CDR3 has 17 amino acids. The V gene end was trimmed by 0 bases and the J gene end by 7 bases; junction bases not matched to a gene: 11. In germline, CDR1 is SGHRS, CDR2 YFSETQ. The CDR3: CASSLVPSGASGNEQFF. CDR3 coding DNA: TGCGCCAGCAGCTTGGTTCCTAGCGGGGCCAGTGGGAATGAGCAGTTCTTC.

In its sample, this clonotype was seen many times. This chain uses TRBV5-1 with TRBJ2-5; maybe TRBD2 (5 bases). V lost 4 bases to trimming and J lost 1 base, with 17 bases between them. Germline loops: CDR1 SGHRS, CDR2 YFSETQ. The CDR3 runs to 16 residues. CDR3 in amino acids: CASSRLGGRGQETQYF. The CDR3 region has the DNA TGCGCCAGCAGCCGATTAGGAGGACGGGGCCAAGAGACCCAGTACTTC.

This clonotype has a handful of counts. CDR3 nucleotides: TGCAGTGCTTCTGATGGAGGGCCCCAGCATTTT. Translating it yields CSASDGGPQHF. The chain couples TRBV20-1 to TRBJ1-5; unclear D gene. The CDR3 consists of 11 residues. Trimming shortened V by 5 bases and J by 9 bases, and 11 bases separated the two germline ends. Germline-derived CDR1 and CDR2 are DFQATT and SNEGSKA (reference sequence).

This clonotype was seen only a few times. The chain recombines TRBV19 with TRBJ1-4; 10 bases agree with TRBD1. From germline, CDR1 is LNHDA and CDR2 SQIVND (reference sequence). The CDR3 runs to 15 residues. V shed 2 bases and J 8 bases; nucleotides not matched to a gene: 5. The CDR3 DNA sequence: TGTGCCAGTAGTATACGGACAGGGGGTGAGGAAAAACTGTTTTTT. It is translated as CASSIRTGGEEKLFF.

This clonotype was counted at least ten times. This chain joins TRBV3-1 and TRBJ2-1; D not resolved. The V gene lost 1 base and the J gene lost 9 bases, with 1 base spanning the gap. From germline, CDR1 is LGHDT and CDR2 YNNKEL (reference sequence). The CDR3 has 10 amino acids. The CDR3 loop reads CASSQGEQFF. DNA of the CDR3: TGTGCCAGCAGCCAAGGTGAGCAGTTCTTC.